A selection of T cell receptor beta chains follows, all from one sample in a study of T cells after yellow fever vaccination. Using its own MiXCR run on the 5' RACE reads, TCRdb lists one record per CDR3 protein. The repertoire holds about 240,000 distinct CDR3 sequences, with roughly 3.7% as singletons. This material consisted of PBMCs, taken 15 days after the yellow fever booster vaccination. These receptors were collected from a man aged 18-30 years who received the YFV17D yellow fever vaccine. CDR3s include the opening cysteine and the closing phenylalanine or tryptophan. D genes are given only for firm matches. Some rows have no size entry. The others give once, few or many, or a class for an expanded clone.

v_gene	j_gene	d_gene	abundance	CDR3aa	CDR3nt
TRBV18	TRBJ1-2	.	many	CASSPPTGRGYTF	TGTGCCAGCTCACCACCGACAGGCCGTGGCTACACCTTC
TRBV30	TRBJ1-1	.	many	CAWSLEGVSEAFF	TGTGCCTGGAGTTTGGAGGGGGTGAGTGAAGCTTTCTTT
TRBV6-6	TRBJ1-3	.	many	CASSYVVGSSGNTIYF	TGTGCCAGCAGTTACGTTGTAGGCAGCTCTGGAAACACCATATATTTT
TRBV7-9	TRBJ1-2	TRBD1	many	CASGQGHGYTF	TGTGCCAGCGGACAGGGCCATGGCTACACCTTC
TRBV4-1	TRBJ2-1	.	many	CASSQDGHNSYNEQFF	TGCGCCAGCAGCCAAGATGGGCACAACAGCTACAATGAGCAGTTCTTC
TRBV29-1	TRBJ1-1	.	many	CSVRRENTEAFF	TGCAGCGTCCGCCGGGAGAACACTGAAGCTTTCTTT
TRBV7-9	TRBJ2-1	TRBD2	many	CASTPSGTTIEQFF	TGTGCCAGCACCCCGTCCGGGACTACGATTGAGCAGTTCTTC
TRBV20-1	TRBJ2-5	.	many	CSAGRRRGTQYF	TGCAGTGCGGGACGGCGTCGTGGGACCCAGTACTTC
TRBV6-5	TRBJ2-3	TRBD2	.	CASSSLGGSGGAADTQYF	TGTGCCAGCAGTAGCCTGGGTGGTAGCGGGGGGGCCGCAGATACGCAGTATTTT
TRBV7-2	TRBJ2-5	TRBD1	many	CASNHRGPQETQYF	TGTGCCAGCAACCACAGGGGGCCCCAAGAGACCCAGTACTTC
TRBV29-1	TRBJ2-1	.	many	CSVSGTPTYNEQFF	TGCAGCGTTTCCGGGACGCCTACCTACAATGAGCAGTTCTTC
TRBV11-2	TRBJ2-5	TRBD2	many	CASSHIGLAGRETQYF	TGTGCCAGCAGCCATATTGGACTAGCGGGGCGAGAGACCCAGTACTTC
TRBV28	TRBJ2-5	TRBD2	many	CASSLIGGVRETQYF	TGTGCCAGCAGCCTAATCGGGGGGGTTCGAGAGACCCAGTACTTC
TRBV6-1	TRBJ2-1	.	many	CASRPSPRYVDEQFF	TGTGCCAGCAGACCTTCCCCGCGGTATGTAGATGAGCAGTTCTTC
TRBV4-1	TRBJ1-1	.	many	CASSQGVWAGAFF	TGCGCCAGCAGCCAAGGAGTATGGGCAGGGGCTTTCTTT
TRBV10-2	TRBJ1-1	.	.	CASSSTTQNTEAFF	TGCGCCAGCAGTTCCACGACCCAGAACACTGAAGCTTTCTTT
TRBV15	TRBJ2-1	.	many	CATSKTMGGGNEQFF	TGTGCCACCAGCAAAACAATGGGGGGCGGCAATGAGCAGTTCTTC
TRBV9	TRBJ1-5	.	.	CASSGQDFNQPQHF	TGTGCCAGCAGCGGACAGGATTTTAATCAGCCCCAGCATTTT
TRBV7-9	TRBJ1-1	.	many	CASIQTGLGREAFF	TGTGCCAGCATCCAAACGGGGTTAGGCAGGGAAGCTTTCTTT
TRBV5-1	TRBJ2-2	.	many	CASSRDQGTGELFF	TGCGCCAGCAGCAGGGACCAGGGGACCGGGGAGCTGTTTTTT
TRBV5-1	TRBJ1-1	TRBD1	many	CASSLAGQEKAFF	TGCGCCAGCAGCTTGGCTGGACAGGAAAAAGCTTTCTTT
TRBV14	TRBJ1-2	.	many	CASSQDGQWTGYTF	TGTGCCAGCAGCCAAGACGGACAGTGGACGGGCTACACCTTC
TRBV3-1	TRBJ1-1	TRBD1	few	CASRGTGGRYTEAFF	TGTGCCAGCAGGGGGACAGGGGGTAGGTACACTGAAGCTTTCTTT
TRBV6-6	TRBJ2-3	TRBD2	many	CASKRGGGADTQYF	TGTGCCAGCAAGAGGGGCGGGGGGGCAGATACGCAGTATTTT
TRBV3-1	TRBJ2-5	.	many	CASSPLGGRETQYF	TGTGCCAGCAGCCCACTCGGGGGGCGAGAGACCCAGTACTTC
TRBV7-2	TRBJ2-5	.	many	CASSLRGGTQETQYF	TGTGCCAGCAGCTTGAGGGGCGGGACCCAAGAGACCCAGTACTTC
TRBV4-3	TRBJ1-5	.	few	CASSQAHYGTGSNQPQHF	TGCGCCAGCAGCCAAGCCCATTACGGGACGGGGAGCAATCAGCCCCAGCATTTT
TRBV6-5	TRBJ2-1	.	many	CASSYSRPSGVWFF	TGTGCCAGCAGTTACTCGAGGCCGAGCGGCGTTTGGTTCTTC
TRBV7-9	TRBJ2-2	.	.	CASSPPRVTGELFF	TGTGCCAGCAGTCCGCCGCGGGTCACCGGGGAGCTGTTTTTT
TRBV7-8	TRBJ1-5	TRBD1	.	CASSLGLGTDINQPQHF	TGTGCCAGCAGCTTAGGCCTAGGGACAGATATCAATCAGCCCCAGCATTTT
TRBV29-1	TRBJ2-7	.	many	CSVKGGVDEYF	TGCAGCGTTAAGGGTGGGGTCGATGAGTACTTC
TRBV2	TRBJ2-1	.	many	CASRGGDGEQFF	TGTGCCAGCAGAGGGGGGGATGGTGAGCAGTTCTTC
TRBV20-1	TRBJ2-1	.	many	CSARDLGYNEQFF	TGCAGTGCCCGCGACCTGGGCTACAATGAGCAGTTCTTC
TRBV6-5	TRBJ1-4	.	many	CASRGAATNEKLFF	TGTGCCAGCAGAGGGGCTGCAACTAATGAAAAACTGTTTTTT
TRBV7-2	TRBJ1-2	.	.	CVISQTLYGYTF	TGTGTCATCTCACAGACCTTGTATGGCTACACCTTC
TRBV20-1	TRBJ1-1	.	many	CSAKNHGTVEAFF	TGCAGTGCTAAGAACCATGGGACGGTTGAAGCTTTCTTT
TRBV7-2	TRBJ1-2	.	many	CASSLTRYGYTF	TGTGCCAGCAGCTTAACACGCTATGGCTACACCTTC
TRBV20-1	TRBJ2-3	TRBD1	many	CSASSGQGATDTQYF	TGCAGTGCTAGTTCCGGACAGGGGGCCACAGATACGCAGTATTTT
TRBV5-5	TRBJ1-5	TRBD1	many	CASSPTGISNQPQHF	TGTGCCAGCAGCCCGACAGGGATTAGCAATCAGCCCCAGCATTTT
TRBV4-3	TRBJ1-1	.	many	CASSPGDRQKAFF	TGCGCCAGCAGCCCAGGGGACCGGCAAAAAGCTTTCTTT
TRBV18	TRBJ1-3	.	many	CASSQPGRTSGNTIYF	TGTGCCAGCTCACAACCGGGACGGACCTCTGGAAACACCATATATTTT
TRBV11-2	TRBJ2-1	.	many	CASSLEWGTYNEQFF	TGTGCCAGCAGCTTAGAATGGGGGACCTACAATGAGCAGTTCTTC
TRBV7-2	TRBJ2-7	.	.	CASSGGDGGDLGEQYF	TGTGCCAGCAGCGGAGGGGACGGGGGCGACTTGGGGGAGCAGTACTTC
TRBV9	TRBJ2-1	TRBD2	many	CASSVGIAGGPSNEQFF	TGTGCCAGCAGCGTAGGGATAGCGGGGGGGCCGAGTAATGAGCAGTTCTTC
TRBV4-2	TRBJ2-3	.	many	CASSQDRGKTDTQYF	TGTGCCAGCAGCCAAGATCGCGGCAAGACAGATACGCAGTATTTT
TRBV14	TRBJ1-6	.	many	CASSQDLSSYNSPLHF	TGTGCCAGCAGCCAAGATTTGAGCTCCTATAATTCACCCCTCCACTTT
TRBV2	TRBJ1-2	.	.	CASSEEIGAYGYTF	TGTGCCAGCAGTGAAGAAATCGGGGCCTATGGCTACACCTTC
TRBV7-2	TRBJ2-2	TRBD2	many	CASSLPSGGASGELFF	TGTGCCAGCAGCCTCCCCTCGGGGGGGGCTAGCGGGGAGCTGTTTTTT
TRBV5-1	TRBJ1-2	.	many	CASSLDRVTGYTF	TGCGCCAGCAGCTTGGACAGAGTAACGGGCTACACCTTC
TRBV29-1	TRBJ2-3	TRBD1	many	CSVEGAPGTGSTDTQYF	TGCAGCGTTGAAGGAGCCCCCGGGACAGGTAGCACAGATACGCAGTATTTT
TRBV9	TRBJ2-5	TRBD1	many	CASSSHRPDRDSFYQETQYF	TGTGCCAGCAGCTCCCATCGACCGGATAGGGACAGTTTTTACCAAGAGACCCAGTACTTC
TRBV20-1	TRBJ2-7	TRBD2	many	CSARGTSESYEQYF	TGCAGTGCGAGAGGGACTAGCGAGTCCTACGAGCAGTACTTC
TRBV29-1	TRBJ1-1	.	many	CSVGGRGQNTEAFF	TGCAGCGTTGGGGGTAGGGGACAGAACACTGAAGCTTTCTTT
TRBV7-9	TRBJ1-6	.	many	CASSSTLSGDNSPLHF	TGTGCCAGCAGCTCGACCCTGTCAGGAGACAATTCACCCCTCCACTTT
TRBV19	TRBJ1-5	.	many	CASSPRRPYSNQPQHF	TGTGCCAGTAGTCCCAGGCGACCTTATAGCAATCAGCCCCAGCATTTT
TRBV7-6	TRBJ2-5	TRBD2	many	CASSLISSGGQETQYF	TGTGCCAGCAGCTTAATATCTAGCGGGGGCCAAGAGACCCAGTACTTC
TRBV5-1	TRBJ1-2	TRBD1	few	CASSSGTGLSGYTF	TGCGCCAGCAGCTCGGGGACAGGGCTAAGTGGCTACACCTTC
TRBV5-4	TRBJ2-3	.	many	CASSLDDQGPAQYF	TGTGCCAGCAGCTTGGACGACCAAGGGCCCGCGCAGTATTTT
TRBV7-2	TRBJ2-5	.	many	CASSPTRVSETQYF	TGTGCCAGCAGCCCAACCCGGGTTAGCGAGACCCAGTACTTC
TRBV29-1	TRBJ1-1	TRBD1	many	CSLRTGANTEAFF	TGCAGCCTACGGACAGGGGCTAACACTGAAGCTTTCTTT